This T cell receptor (beta chain) was retrieved from a study of technical replicates of blood from several donors. Using immunoSEQ multiplex PCR, the repertoire was profiled, and TCRdb retains in-frame clones only, with some absent. The sample yields about 68,000 clones, approximately 97% seen once. The sample was T cells isolated from PBMCs. The TCR originated in a human donor in good health.

CDR3 region: CASRLASYEQYF. Written as DNA, the CDR3 is TGTGCCAGCAGGCTAGCTTCCTACGAGCAGTACTTC. V usage is TRBV2 and J usage is TRBJ2-7; D might be TRBD2 (5 bases). This CDR3 is built from 12 residues. Trimming took off 6 bases at V and 1 base at J, with 7 bases between the two ends. Germline V CDR1 and CDR2: SNHLY, FYNNEI. The whole variable domain, remainder taken from reference TRBV2 and TRBJ2-7, is EPEVTQTPSHQVTQMGQEVILRCVPISNHLYFYWYRQILGQKVEFLVSFYNNEISEKSEIFDDQFSVERPDGSNFTLKIRSTKLEDSAMYFCASRLASYEQYFGPGTRLTVT.